This entry lists 3 T cell receptor beta chains sequenced from one sample in a study of blood T cell repertoires in COVID-19. TCRdb keeps only in-frame clones here, not all; method: immunoSEQ multiplex PCR. The sample records about 120,000 clones, under 90% being singletons. The sample consisted of peripheral blood. Receptors were obtained from a woman between 65 and 79 years old with acute or convalescent COVID-19.

The chain uses TRBV3-1 (or the pseudogene TRBV3-2) and TRBJ1-3, with D tentatively TRBD1 (6 bases). CDR1 and CDR2 (germline): LGHDT, YNNKEL (reference sequence). Trimming stripped 1 base from V and 2 bases from J, with 9 bases between. The CDR3 loop spans 15 amino acids. The CDR3 reads CASSQGRTAGNTIYF. Written as DNA, the CDR3 is TGTGCCAGCAGCCAAGGCCGGACAGCTGGAAACACCATATATTTT.

On this clone itself: Additional DNA sequences in this sample encode the identical CDR3. This chain connects TRBV10-2 to TRBJ1-3, with D possibly matching TRBD1 (5 bases). CDR1 is WSHSY and CDR2 is SAAADI in the germline V gene. The CDR3 runs 15 residues. Trimming pared 0 bases from V and 4 bases from J, leaving 10 bases between. This chain's CDR3 is CASSESRARGNTIYF. CDR3 bases: TGCGCCAGCAGTGAGTCCAGGGCGCGGGGAAACACCATATATTTT.

CDR3 residues: CAWGTEAGRHLEAFF. As DNA, the CDR3 is TGTGCCTGGGGAACAGAAGCGGGGCGACACCTTGAAGCTTTCTTT. The V call is TRBV30, the J call TRBJ1-1; possible D gene TRBD1, 5 bases. The CDR3 consists of 15 residues. Germline CDR1 reads GTSNPN; CDR2 reads SVGIG (reference sequence). V dropped 5 bases and J dropped 7 bases, with 23 bases sitting between them.